Here is one T cell receptor (beta chain) with its context. This clonotype has ten or more counts. Its antigen is currently not known. The input lacks base qualities; no much larger clone sits a single base away. The data were taken from a study of early T cells in non-severe SARS-CoV-2 infection (dated by TCRdb to about 2021). Study-wide context: TCR sequencing used bulk RNA from unsorted whole blood, so alpha and beta chains could not be paired. Summary of the overall study and its limitations: VDJdb matching was skewed toward anti-spike CD8 responses and likely underestimated virus-specific expansions, missing private and CD4 specificities.

A case-control design nested within a healthcare worker cohort in London, UK, was used, with weekly nasopharyngeal swab PCR tests and blood sampling performed. Healthcare workers were recruited during the week of the UK lockdown, between 23 and 31 March 2020, and followed weekly for up to roughly 15 weeks. Deletion took 4 bases off V and 4 bases off J, with a span of 12 bases between the germline ends. From its cysteine to its phenylalanine, the CDR3 spans 14 amino acids. Just CDR3 DNA is preserved here, 42 bases in frame from base 1. As encoded in the germline V gene (reference sequence), CDR1 is SGHAT while CDR2 is FQDESV. The library came from 5' RACE. The sequencer was a NextSeq 500. In the TCR library protocol, unique molecular identifiers were attached to individual cDNA molecules to correct for PCR bias and sequencing error. TCR alpha and beta chains were both sequenced, and the abundances of alpha and beta sequences in each sample were closely correlated with each other. The source study handled its data this way. Decombinator V4 was used to annotate TCR sequences for V gene, J gene and CDR3. Expanded TCRs were defined as changing significantly between any two time points under a Poisson model with p below 0.0001. Abundances of TCRs were expressed as counts per million after normalisation to the total number of TCRs sequenced in each sample. TRAV1-2 paired with TRAJ12, TRAJ20 or TRAJ33 defined MAIT TCRs, while TRAV10 paired with TRAJ18 defined iNKT TCRs. A search of VDJdb, accessed on 1 November 2021, was run for TCRs annotated to CMV, EBV and SARS-CoV-2, with TCRs annotated for multiple antigens excluded. Starting from the raw public reads, TCRdb applied fastp trimming at Q25, assembled clones with MiXCR and retained in-frame beta chains. Every distinct CDR3 protein forms one entry, paired with its most common genes and DNA. TCRdb assigned the V and J calls; the authors' analysis was not used. For this sample there are over 55,000 distinct CDR3 sequences; 10% appear just once. Jointly, the top ten make up 8.6% of the sample.

The rearrangement combines TRBV11-1 with TRBJ2-3; TRBD2 might be the D gene, on 5 matching bases. Sequenced sample: whole blood. The source is an adult who was a healthcare worker with PCR-confirmed SARS-CoV-2 infection or an uninfected control (not recorded which). The CDR3 here reads CASSSRTFADTQYF. The bases read TGTGCCAGCAGCTCCCGGACTTTTGCAGATACGCAGTATTTT.